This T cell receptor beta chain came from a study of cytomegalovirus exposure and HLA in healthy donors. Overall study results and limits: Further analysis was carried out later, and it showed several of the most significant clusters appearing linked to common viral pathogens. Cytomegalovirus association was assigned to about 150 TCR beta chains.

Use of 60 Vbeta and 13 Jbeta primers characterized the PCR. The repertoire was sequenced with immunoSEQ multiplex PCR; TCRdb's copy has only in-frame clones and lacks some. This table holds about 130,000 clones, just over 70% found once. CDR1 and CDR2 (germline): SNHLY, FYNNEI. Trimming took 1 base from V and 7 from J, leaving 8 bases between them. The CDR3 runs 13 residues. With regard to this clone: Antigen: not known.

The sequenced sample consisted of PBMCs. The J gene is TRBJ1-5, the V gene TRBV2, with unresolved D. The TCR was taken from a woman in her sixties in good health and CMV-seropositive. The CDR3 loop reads CASSEEQNQPQHF. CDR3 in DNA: TGTGCCAGCAGTGAAGAACAGAACCAGCCCCAGCATTTT. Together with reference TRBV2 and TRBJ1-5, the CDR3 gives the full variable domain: EPEVTQTPSHQVTQMGQEVILRCVPISNHLYFYWYRQILGQKVEFLVSFYNNEISEKSEIFDDQFSVERPDGSNFTLKIRSTKLEDSAMYFCASSEEQNQPQHFGDGTRLSIL.